This passage covers 27 T cell receptor beta chains from one sample sequenced in a study of graft-versus-host responses after intestinal transplantation. Clones were sequenced by immunoSEQ multiplex PCR, and TCRdb holds only the in-frame ones, with some missing. Of more than 80,000 clones in the sample, approximately 90% are singletons; the top ten hold roughly 0.28%. Their specific antigens are unknown. Sample: unstimulated CD4+ T cells sorted from spleen or lymph node cells, taken before transplant. The receptors come from a human donor who was the organ donor for an intestinal transplant.

The genes are TRBV4-2 and TRBJ2-4, with TRBD2 as a possible D gene (5 bases). Germline CDR1 reads LGHNA; CDR2 reads YNFKEQ. This CDR3 is 15 amino acids long. Deletions cut 0 bases from V and 7 bases from J, with 13 bases between. The CDR3 sequence is CASSQERLALNIQYF. The CDR3 region has the DNA TGTGCCAGCAGCCAAGAAAGGCTAGCACTCAACATTCAGTACTTC.

V is TRBV28 and J is TRBJ2-1; a possible D gene is TRBD2 (6 bases). In germline, CDR1 is MDHEN, CDR2 SYDVKM. This CDR3 has 14 residues. V lost 5 bases and J 15 bases, leaving 23 bases between the germline ends. CDR3 nucleotides: TGTGCCAGCAGTCTAACTAGCCGGAGTTGGTTGGGGTTCTTC. It encodes CASSLTSRSWLGFF.

The rearrangement uses TRBV15 and TRBJ1-2, with D perhaps matching TRBD1 (6 bases). Germline V gene lookup returns CDR1 LNHNV and CDR2 YYDKDF (reference sequence). This CDR3 contains 12 residues. V lost 3 bases to trimming and J lost 4 bases, with 6 bases between them. For the CDR3, the DNA is TGTGCCACCAGCAGGGACAGCTATGGCTACACCTTC. Protein sequence: CATSRDSYGYTF.

The chain links TRBV28 to TRBJ2-3; D gene uncertain. Germline CDR1 and CDR2: MDHEN and SYDVKM. The CDR3 sequence is 11 residues long. Deletions cut 5 bases from V and 5 bases from J, with 5 bases between. The CDR3 DNA reads TGTGCCAGCAGTCACAGAGATACGCAGTATTTT. Its protein is CASSHRDTQYF. The full variable domain, with the rest looked up from reference TRBV28 and TRBJ2-3, is DVKVTQSSRYLVKRTGEKVFLECVQDMDHENMFWYRQDPGLGLRLIYFSYDVKMKEKGDIPEGYSVSREKKERFSLILESASTNQTSMYLCASSHRDTQYFGPGTRLTVL.

The rearrangement links TRBV19 to TRBJ2-2; possibly TRBD2 for D (6 bases). This CDR3 is 16 amino acids long. Between the trimmed V and J ends, which lost 4 bases and 5 bases, there was a span of 17 bases. CDR1 and CDR2 from the germline V gene are LNHDA and SQIVND (reference sequence). CDR3 residues: CASSNKGRRKTGELFF. CDR3 DNA: TGTGCCAGTAGTAATAAAGGGAGGAGGAAGACCGGGGAGCTGTTTTTT.

The rearrangement joins TRBV7-2 to TRBJ1-3; no clear D gene. The CDR3 totals 16 residues. V was shortened by 3 bases and J by 6 bases, with 18 bases between the two germline ends. Germline-derived CDR1 and CDR2 are SGHTA and FQGNSA. The CDR3 reads CASSLVQAPPANTIYF. CDR3 sequence (DNA): TGTGCCAGCAGCTTGGTTCAGGCTCCCCCGGCAAACACCATATATTTT.

The chain is built from TRBV7-2 and TRBJ2-1; TRBD2 aligns across 10 bases. Trimming at V came to 4 bases and at J to 4 bases, leaving 4 bases not matched to a gene. The CDR3 runs 15 residues. Germline V lookup: CDR1 SGHTA, CDR2 FQGNSA. The CDR3 bases are TGTGCCAGCAGCTCCGGGACTAGCGTATACAATGAGCAGTTCTTC. Translating it yields CASSSGTSVYNEQFF. The full variable domain, with the rest looked up from reference TRBV7-2 and TRBJ2-1, is GAGVSQSPSNKVTEKGKDVELRCDPISGHTALYWYRQSLGQGLEFLIYFQGNSAPDKSGLPSDRFSAERTGGSVSTLTIQRTQQEDSAVYLCASSSGTSVYNEQFFGPGTRLTVL.

This clone was recorded only once. The V and J genes are TRBV7-9 and TRBJ2-3; 7 bases are shared with TRBD2. The junction had 4 bases not matched to a gene; V was cut back by 0 bases and J by 7 bases. Germline V gene data show CDR1 as SEHNR and CDR2 as FQNEAQ (reference sequence). This CDR3 contains 14 residues. DNA for the CDR3: TGTGCCAGCAGCTTAGCGGGGCGGGGGAATACGCAGTATTTT. The encoded protein is CASSLAGRGNTQYF.

The CDR3 loop is CASRDLAGGVNNEQFF. In DNA, the CDR3 is TGTGCCAGCAGGGATTTAGCGGGAGGGGTTAACAATGAGCAGTTCTTC. The rearrangement links TRBV2 to TRBJ2-1, with 11 bases identical to TRBD2. Trimming took 6 bases from V and 5 from J; bases not matched to a gene: 9. Germline V CDR1 and CDR2: SNHLY, FYNNEI. This CDR3 has 16 amino acids.

The chain employs TRBV7-9 and TRBJ2-2; a weak D match, TRBD1 (6 bases). The length of the CDR3 is 16 residues. Deletions cut 0 bases from V and 4 bases from J, with 12 bases between. CDR1 and CDR2 (germline): SEHNR, FQNEAQ (reference sequence). CDR3 in DNA: TGTGCCAGCAGCTTAGCGCTCGGACAGCTCACCGGGGAGCTGTTTTTT. It encodes CASSLALGQLTGELFF.

The V and J genes are TRBV27 and TRBJ2-2, with TRBD2 matching over 11 bases. Germline V gene data show CDR1 as MNHEY and CDR2 as SMNVEV (reference sequence). The length of the CDR3 is 16 residues. Trimming removed 8 bases from V and 0 bases from J; junction bases left unmatched: 5. CDR3 sequence (DNA): TGTGCCAGCCGTGGACTAGCGGGTCCGAACACCGGGGAGCTGTTTTTT. This encodes CASRGLAGPNTGELFF.

J is TRBJ1-1 and V is TRBV2, with 7 bases aligning to TRBD1. The germline gives CDR1 SNHLY, CDR2 FYNNEI. The V segment lost 7 bases and the J segment 1 base; nucleotides outside the gene matches: 12. The CDR3 spans 16 residues. The CDR3 loop is CASTETGLPSNTEAFF. The CDR3 DNA reads TGTGCCAGCACCGAGACAGGGCTCCCCTCGAACACTGAAGCTTTCTTT.

V usage is TRBV2 and J usage is TRBJ2-7; possibly TRBD1 for D (6 bases). The CDR3 contains 14 residues. V lost 4 bases and J 0 bases, leaving 10 bases between the germline ends. Germline loops: CDR1 SNHLY, CDR2 FYNNEI. The chain's CDR3 is CASSGDRTSYEQYF. CDR3 nucleotides: TGTGCCAGCAGTGGCGACAGGACCTCCTACGAGCAGTACTTC.

This clone was seen more than once but under ten times. The chain is built from TRBV5-1 and TRBJ2-7; no firm D call. V was cut by 2 bases and J by 2 bases, with 8 bases left in between. This CDR3 comprises 13 residues. From germline, CDR1 is SGHRS and CDR2 YFSETQ. CDR3 residues: CASSFGSTYEQYF. The CDR3 DNA reads TGCGCCAGCAGCTTCGGGTCAACCTACGAGCAGTACTTC.

The chain employs TRBV5-1 and TRBJ2-5, with 7 bases lining up with TRBD2. CDR1 and CDR2 from the germline V gene are SGHRS and YFSETQ. The CDR3 consists of 16 residues. With 0 bases clipped from V and 9 bases from J, the junction kept 14 bases outside the gene matches. CDR3 bases: TGCGCCAGCAGCTTGGCCCCGGGACTATCGGGCCAAGCCCAGTACTTC. Protein product: CASSLAPGLSGQAQYF.

The chain has TRBV28 and TRBJ2-5; tentative D call: TRBD1 (6 bases). Trimming removed 3 bases at V and 3 bases at J, with 14 bases between. The CDR3 contains 15 residues. Germline loops: CDR1 MDHEN, CDR2 SYDVKM. The CDR3 DNA sequence: TGTGCCAGCAGTTTTTCCGGGACAACGAAAGAGACCCAGTACTTC. This codes for CASSFSGTTKETQYF.

The chain employs TRBV6-6 and TRBJ2-3; D possibly corresponds to TRBD1 (5 bases). Germline V CDR1 and CDR2: MNHNY, SVGAGI (reference sequence). V was cut by 5 bases and J by 2 bases, with 8 bases left in between. The CDR3 length is 13 residues. The CDR3 region has the DNA TGTGCCAGCAGTGACAGCAACACAGATACGCAGTATTTT. Its translation is CASSDSNTDTQYF.

The table lists this clone with a few counts. The chain uses TRBV28 and TRBJ1-5; TRBD1 might be the D (5 bases). Germline loops: CDR1 MDHEN, CDR2 SYDVKM. This CDR3 region has 15 residues. V gave up 4 bases and J gave up 5 bases, with 15 bases separating them. This CDR3 is CASSSAGGAYQPQHF. CDR3 sequence (DNA): TGTGCCAGCAGTTCCGCCGGTGGGGCTTATCAGCCCCAGCATTTT.

The chain carries TRBV21-1 and TRBJ2-3; TRBD2 is the table's D call and was not checked against the DNA. TRBV21-1 is an annotated pseudogene. The CDR3 has 16 amino acids. CDR3 DNA: TGTGCCAGCAGCAAATTGGCGGGTCCTAGCACAGATACGCAGTATTTT. Translation: CASSKLAGPSTDTQYF.

This chain joins TRBV27 and TRBJ2-7, with D perhaps matching TRBD1 (8 bases). V dropped 6 bases and J dropped 1 base, with 22 bases sitting between them. This CDR3 region has 17 residues. Germline V gene sequence: CDR1 MNHEY, CDR2 SMNVEV (reference sequence). The CDR3 is CASSREGLGQGSYEQYF. CDR3 nucleotide sequence: TGTGCCAGCAGCAGGGAGGGCCTAGGACAGGGATCCTACGAGCAGTACTTC.

The chain couples TRBV27 to TRBJ1-1; weak D call: TRBD1 (6 bases). There are 12 residues in the CDR3. Between the trimmed V and J ends, which lost 7 bases and 6 bases, there was a span of 12 bases. The germline gives CDR1 MNHEY, CDR2 SMNVEV (reference sequence). The CDR3 nucleotides read TGTGCCAGCAAGGTTGGGGGCTCTGAAGCTTTCTTT. Translating it yields CASKVGGSEAFF.

The chain's CDR3 is CASSLMTGAQETQYF. In DNA, the CDR3 is TGTGCCAGCAGCTTGATGACAGGGGCCCAAGAGACCCAGTACTTC. This chain links TRBV5-6 with TRBJ2-5, with 8 bases that match TRBD1. The CDR3 runs to 15 residues. V was clipped by 1 base and J by 1 base; unmatched bases: 3. CDR1 is SGHDT and CDR2 is YYEEEE in the germline V gene.

DNA for the CDR3: TGTGCCAGCAGAGCTCGGCCAGGGGCCGGTGGCCTCTCCTACGAGCAGTACTTC. Amino acid sequence: CASRARPGAGGLSYEQYF. The chain is built from TRBV11-1 and TRBJ2-7; D is perhaps TRBD1 (6 bases). This CDR3 is built from 18 residues. Germline CDR1 is SGHAT and CDR2 is FQDESV (reference sequence). Deletions cut 6 bases from V and 0 bases from J, with 24 bases between.

This chain uses TRBV14 with TRBJ2-5; 9 positions match TRBD1. CDR3 length equals 18 residues. V dropped 1 base and J dropped 4; count of bases not matched to a gene: 13. CDR1 is SGHDN, CDR2 FVKESK, per germline. CDR3 in DNA: TGTGCCAGCAGCCAAGTAATGGCCGGGACAGGGAAATTAGAGACCCAGTACTTC. The encoded protein is CASSQVMAGTGKLETQYF.

Written as DNA, the CDR3 is TGCGCCAGCAGCTCCACAGGTTTCGACAATGATGAGCAGTTCTTC. Protein sequence: CASSSTGFDNDEQFF. The V gene is TRBV5-1, the J gene TRBJ2-1; TRBD1 might be the D (5 bases). The CDR3 covers 15 residues. Germline values: CDR1 SGHRS, CDR2 YFSETQ. V was trimmed by 3 bases and J by 8 bases, leaving 18 bases between them.

As DNA, the CDR3 is TGTGCCAGCAGCTTTCGACAGCAGACCGGGGAGCTGTTTTTT. Translated, it gives CASSFRQQTGELFF. This chain uses TRBV7-9 with TRBJ2-2; D perhaps matches TRBD1 (5 bases). The CDR3 loop spans 14 amino acids. Trimming stripped 3 bases from V and 5 bases from J, with 10 bases between. From germline, CDR1 is SEHNR and CDR2 FQNEAQ (reference sequence). Supplemented by reference TRBV7-9 and TRBJ2-2, the full variable domain reads DTGVSQNPRHKITKRGQNVTFRCDPISEHNRLYWYRQTLGQGPEFLTYFQNEAQLEKSRLLSDRFSAERPKGSFSTLEIQRTEQGDSAMYLCASSFRQQTGELFFGEGSRLTVL.

The rearrangement uses TRBV5-1 and TRBJ2-2, with D unresolved. Trimming removed 3 bases from V and 6 bases from J, with 6 bases in between. Germline-derived CDR1 and CDR2 are SGHRS and YFSETQ. The CDR3 has 12 residues. CDR3 DNA: TGCGCCAGCAGCTCGACTCCCGGGGAGCTGTTTTTT. Protein: CASSSTPGELFF.